These 28 T cell receptor beta chains were all obtained from the same sample, sequenced in a study of patients and donors after allogeneic stem cell transplantation. Using its own MiXCR run on the RT-PCR reads, TCRdb lists one record per CDR3 protein. The top ten clones hold 9.5% to 13% of a sample with hundreds of thousands of distinct CDR3 sequences, about 37% of them seen once. The sample consisted of blood, either unsorted or a sorted T cell fraction (not recorded which). Receptors originate from a human donor who was either an allogeneic HSCT recipient or a stem cell or donor lymphocyte infusion donor (not recorded which). It is not recorded whose cells these are; they may come from a transplant donor.

This clonotype was recorded a few times. The chain recombines TRBV29-1 with TRBJ2-3; TRBD2 agrees at 7 bases. Trimming took 6 bases from V and 2 from J; bases not matched to a gene: 11. The CDR3 has 15 amino acids. Germline V CDR1 and CDR2: SQVTM, ANQGSEA. The CDR3, as DNA: TGCAGCGTGTCGACCTGGCTAGCGGCCACAGATACGCAGTATTTT. This translates into CSVSTWLAATDTQYF.

The chain has TRBV27 and TRBJ1-5; D is unclear. The CDR3 contains 14 residues. Germline V lookup: CDR1 MNHEY, CDR2 SMNVEV (reference sequence). Trimming pared 1 base from V and 6 bases from J, leaving 10 bases between. For the CDR3, the DNA is TGTGCCAGCAGTTTATGGAGTGCGAGTCAGCCCCAGCATTTT. Its protein product is CASSLWSASQPQHF.

This clonotype came up a few times. This chain joins TRBV12-3 or TRBV12-4 and TRBJ2-3; D may be TRBD2 (5 bases). The CDR3 sequence is 15 residues long. Trimming cost V 2 bases and J 8 bases, with 17 bases left between them. The CDR3 DNA reads TGTGCCAGCAGTTTAAACCGGGATCTCTTAACTACGCAGTATTTT. Translation: CASSLNRDLLTTQYF.

This clonotype was seen just once. This chain links TRBV29-1 with TRBJ1-2; 7 bases agree with TRBD1. Germline trimming cut 6 bases from V and 6 bases from J; bases unmatched to any gene: 16. Germline loops: CDR1 SQVTM, CDR2 ANQGSEA. This CDR3 is 15 amino acids long. This CDR3 reads CSVRTPSGGFDGYTF. The DNA for the CDR3 is TGCAGCGTCCGAACGCCGTCAGGGGGATTTGATGGCTACACCTTC. Based on the CDR3 plus reference TRBV29-1 and TRBJ1-2, the full variable domain is SAVISQKPSRDICQRGTSLTIQCQVDSQVTMMFWYRQQPGQSLTLIATANQGSEATYESGFVIDKFPISRPNLTFSTLTVSNMSPEDSSIYLCSVRTPSGGFDGYTFGSGTRLTVV.

V gene TRBV7-9 combines with J gene TRBJ1-1, with D maybe TRBD1 (6 bases). V dropped 5 bases and J dropped 11 bases, with 21 bases sitting between them. The CDR3 is made up of 14 amino acids. In germline, CDR1 is SEHNR, CDR2 FQNEAQ (reference sequence). The CDR3 is CASSRTGRGSRAFF. CDR3 in DNA: TGTGCCAGCAGCAGAACAGGGCGGGGCAGTAGGGCTTTCTTT. The full variable domain, in which reference TRBV7-9 and TRBJ1-1 provide the parts outside the CDR3, is DTGVSQNPRHKITKRGQNVTFRCDPISEHNRLYWYRQTLGQGPEFLTYFQNEAQLEKSRLLSDRFSAERPKGSFSTLEIQRTEQGDSAMYLCASSRTGRGSRAFFGQGTRLTVV.

The chain is built from TRBV12-3 or TRBV12-4 and TRBJ2-5; 13 bases line up with TRBD2. V lost 4 bases and J lost 4; bases outside the gene matches: 6. The CDR3 loop spans 16 amino acids. CDR3 sequence: CASSSGLAGDRETQYF. CDR3 bases: TGTGCCAGCAGTTCCGGACTAGCGGGGGACAGAGAGACCCAGTACTTC.

The chain carries TRBV2 and TRBJ1-1; unclear D gene. Trimming stripped 4 bases from V and 0 bases from J, with 6 bases between. This CDR3 has 13 residues. Germline V lookup: CDR1 SNHLY, CDR2 FYNNEI. The CDR3: CASSANLNTEAFF. CDR3 coding DNA: TGTGCCAGCAGTGCTAACCTGAACACTGAAGCTTTCTTT.

The table lists this clonotype with many counts. This sequence joins TRBV5-1 and TRBJ1-5, with 9 bases fitting TRBD1. With 4 bases clipped from V and 1 base from J, the junction kept 3 bases outside the gene matches. CDR1 and CDR2 (germline): SGHRS, YFSETQ. CDR3 length equals 15 residues. CDR3 sequence: CASSLTGGSNQPQHF. Written as DNA, the CDR3 is TGCGCCAGCAGCCTGACAGGGGGAAGCAATCAGCCCCAGCATTTT.

The chain combines TRBV5-1 with TRBJ2-1, with 7 bases lining up with TRBD2. The J segment lost 8 bases and the V segment lost 0 bases, leaving 5 bases of the junction unmatched. This CDR3 comprises 14 residues. The germline gives CDR1 SGHRS, CDR2 YFSETQ. Here the CDR3 reads CASSLGGSVDEQFF. As DNA, the CDR3 is TGCGCCAGCAGCTTGGGCGGGAGTGTCGATGAGCAGTTCTTC.

The sample holds a few counts of this clonotype. The rearrangement links TRBV12-3 or TRBV12-4 to TRBJ2-5; 11 bases fit TRBD2. The CDR3 is made up of 15 amino acids. V was clipped by 1 base and J by 5 bases; unmatched bases: 3. CDR3 in DNA: TGTGCCAGCAGTTTAGTGACTAGCGGGGATGAGACCCAGTACTTC. Its translation: CASSLVTSGDETQYF.

The rearrangement joins TRBV12-3 or TRBV12-4 to TRBJ2-5; the D gene is possibly TRBD1 (5 bases). V lost 6 bases and J lost 5, with 10 bases in between. This CDR3 comprises 12 residues. DNA of the CDR3: TGTGCCAGCAGCTCAGGGTTCGAGACCCAGTACTTC. Protein product: CASSSGFETQYF.

This chain joins TRBV5-5 and TRBJ1-5; D uncertain. Per the germline V gene, CDR1 is SGHKS and CDR2 is YYEKEE (reference sequence). This CDR3 region has 15 residues. Trimming shortened V by 1 base and J by 0 bases, and 8 bases separated the two germline ends. CDR3 sequence reads: CASSLLGNSNQPQHF. The CDR3 nucleotides read TGTGCCAGCAGCTTGTTAGGGAATAGCAATCAGCCCCAGCATTTT. Looking up the rest from reference TRBV5-5 and TRBJ1-5 gives the full variable domain: DAGVTQSPTHLIKTRGQQVTLRCSPISGHKSVSWYQQVLGQGPQFIFQYYEKEERGRGNFPDRFSARQFPNYSSELNVNALLLGDSALYLCASSLLGNSNQPQHFGDGTRLSIL.

Only a few counts were recorded for this clonotype. The chain is built from TRBV27 and TRBJ2-2; 10 bases match TRBD1. The CDR3 sequence is 16 residues long. CDR1 MNHEY and CDR2 SMNVEV come from the germline V gene (reference sequence). With V trimmed by 4 bases and J by 5 bases, 7 bases remained unmatched. In DNA, the CDR3 is TGTGCCAGCAGTTCCCGACAGGGGGCAGCTACCGGGGAGCTGTTTTTT. Translated: CASSSRQGAATGELFF.

The chain couples TRBV11-2 to TRBJ1-6; D not certain. This CDR3 region has 12 residues. V lost 1 base, J lost 10 bases, and 5 bases lay in between. Germline loops: CDR1 SGHAT, CDR2 FQNNGV. The CDR3 protein is CASSLGASPLHF. In DNA form, the CDR3 reads TGTGCCAGCAGCTTAGGGGCCTCACCCCTCCACTTT.

In this sample, this clonotype turned up a few times. This rearrangement joins TRBV10-3 to TRBJ1-4; TRBD1 matches 7 bases. This CDR3 contains 15 residues. From germline, CDR1 is ENHRY and CDR2 SYGVKD. J was trimmed by 0 bases and V by 2 bases; bases with no gene match: 0. DNA for the CDR3: TGTGCCATCAGTGAGGGGACAGCAACTAATGAAAAACTGTTTTTT. The encoded protein is CAISEGTATNEKLFF.

This clonotype showed up just a few times. This rearrangement joins TRBV29-1 to TRBJ1-1, with D uncertain. V was trimmed by 7 bases and J by 4 bases, leaving 13 bases between them. The CDR3 runs to 12 residues. Germline loops: CDR1 SQVTM, CDR2 ANQGSEA. CDR3: CSARGWVTEAFF. DNA for the CDR3: TGCAGCGCCCGCGGATGGGTCACTGAAGCTTTCTTT.

This chain links TRBV9 with TRBJ2-2; no clear D. Germline assignment: CDR1 SGDLS and CDR2 YYNGEE. V was pared by 0 bases and J by 5 bases, with 11 bases between. The CDR3 is 15 amino acids. The chain's CDR3 is CASSVGGIRTGELFF. CDR3 DNA: TGTGCCAGCAGCGTAGGGGGAATCCGGACCGGGGAGCTGTTTTTT.

V is TRBV2 and J is TRBJ2-3; D is ambiguous. The germline CDR1 and CDR2 sequences are SNHLY and FYNNEI. Trimming shortened V by 4 bases and J by 4 bases, and 9 bases separated the two germline ends. This CDR3 contains 13 residues. The CDR3 here is CASSGSSADTQYF. Written as DNA, the CDR3 is TGTGCCAGCAGTGGATCTAGTGCAGATACGCAGTATTTT.

The chain couples TRBV18 to TRBJ2-4; the D gene is possibly TRBD2 (6 bases). The germline V gene has CDR1 KGHSH and CDR2 LQKENI. The CDR3 covers 17 residues. V was clipped by 2 bases and J by 0 bases, with 14 bases between them. CDR3: CASSPGGTYLAKNIQYF. CDR3 sequence (DNA): TGTGCCAGCTCACCAGGTGGGACTTATCTAGCCAAAAACATTCAGTACTTC.

The V and J genes are TRBV12-3 or TRBV12-4 and TRBJ1-6; 7 bases fit TRBD1. The CDR3 spans 14 residues. J gave up 6 bases and V 2 bases, and 1 base lay outside the gene matches. The CDR3 nucleotides are TGTGCCAGCAGTTTACGGGACAGTAATTCACCCCTCCACTTT. This sequence encodes CASSLRDSNSPLHF.

This chain joins TRBV20-1 and TRBJ1-5; 9 bases agree with TRBD1. Trimming cost V 3 bases and J 8 bases; bases outside gene matches: 5. From germline, CDR1 is DFQATT and CDR2 SNEGSKA (reference sequence). There are 13 residues in the CDR3. CDR3 nucleotides: TGCAGTGCTAGTAACAGGGGGCAGGAGCCCCAGCATTTT. Its translation: CSASNRGQEPQHF.

This clonotype was seen more than once but under ten times. J is TRBJ1-2 and V is TRBV27; 8 bases align to TRBD1. This CDR3 has 14 residues. From germline, CDR1 is MNHEY and CDR2 SMNVEV (reference sequence). The ends lost 5 bases at V and 6 bases at J; junction bases unmatched: 8. The CDR3 sequence: CASSLLTGGHGYTF. CDR3 bases: TGTGCCAGCAGTCTCCTCACAGGGGGGCATGGCTACACCTTC.

The chain links TRBV12-3 or TRBV12-4 to TRBJ1-5, with D possibly matching TRBD1 (6 bases). With 6 bases removed from V and 3 bases from J, the gap between germline ends came to 12 bases. This CDR3 spans 14 amino acids. CDR3: CASRPGGANQPQHF. Here the CDR3 DNA reads TGTGCCAGCAGACCCGGGGGGGCCAATCAGCCCCAGCATTTT.

This clonotype was observed a few times. V and J are TRBV7-2 and TRBJ1-2, with D tentatively TRBD1 (5 bases). V shed 1 base and J shed 2 bases, with 11 bases lying between them. Germline V gene sequence: CDR1 SGHTA, CDR2 FQGNSA. CDR3 length equals 15 residues. The CDR3 loop reads CASSLGARANYGYTF. CDR3 in DNA: TGTGCCAGCAGCTTAGGGGCCAGGGCGAACTATGGCTACACCTTC.

The chain couples TRBV27 to TRBJ2-7; D is possibly TRBD2 (5 bases). Looked up from germline, CDR1 is MNHEY and CDR2 is SMNVEV (reference sequence). With 6 bases removed from V and 9 bases from J, the gap between germline ends came to 21 bases. The CDR3 loop spans 14 amino acids. The chain's CDR3 is CASSRGPLGKVQYF. The DNA of the CDR3 is TGTGCCAGCAGCCGCGGGCCTCTGGGTAAGGTGCAGTACTTC.

This clonotype was recorded a few times. The DNA is omitted, as the CDR3 cannot be located on it reliably, and the CDR3 follows TCRdb's listing. CDR3 protein: CASSFLAGYNQPQHF. The chain has TRBV12-3 or TRBV12-4 and TRBJ1-5; the table's TRBD1 call for D was not verified on the DNA. The CDR3 totals 15 residues, both ends included.

The table lists this clonotype with a few counts. The chain is built from TRBV12-3 or TRBV12-4 and TRBJ2-5; D tentatively reads TRBD1 or TRBD2 (6 bases each). The CDR3 has 15 amino acids. V lost 3 bases and J 0 bases, leaving 11 bases between the germline ends. The CDR3 is CASSFRGLDQETQYF. For the CDR3, the DNA is TGTGCCAGCAGTTTTCGGGGGCTGGACCAAGAGACCCAGTACTTC.

Only a few counts were recorded for this clonotype. The V call is TRBV28, the J call TRBJ1-2; no definite D call. Germline CDR1 reads MDHEN; CDR2 reads SYDVKM. The CDR3 extends over 11 amino acids. Deletions cut 8 bases from V and 8 bases from J, with 12 bases between. The CDR3 is CASYFEVGYTF. CDR3 bases: TGTGCCAGCTACTTTGAGGTGGGCTACACCTTC.